These 2 T cell receptor beta chains were all obtained from the same sample, sequenced in a study of T cell clonotyping in hematopoietic cell transplantation. Clones were sequenced by immunoSEQ multiplex PCR, and TCRdb holds only the in-frame ones, with some missing. This table holds approximately 42,000 clones, 95% found once. Sequencing was performed on peripheral blood mononuclear cells. The source of these receptors is a young man in good health. Some clones in this sample may be carry-over from other donors' samples.

The rearrangement uses TRBV4-1 and TRBJ2-5; 10 positions agree with TRBD2. The CDR3 has 16 residues. Germline-derived CDR1 and CDR2 are MGHRA and YSYEKL. Unmatched junction bases numbered 9, after V lost 6 bases and J lost 2 bases. CDR3 sequence reads: CASRRAGGIGQETQYF. CDR3 DNA: TGCGCCAGCAGGAGAGCGGGGGGGATCGGTCAAGAGACCCAGTACTTC.

This clone has just one count. This chain joins TRBV30 and TRBJ1-1, with D uncertain. With 5 bases removed from V and 3 bases from J, the gap between germline ends came to 13 bases. From germline, CDR1 is GTSNPN and CDR2 SVGIG (reference sequence). CDR3 length equals 13 residues. CDR3 loop: CAWSDLSYTEAFF. The DNA of the CDR3 is TGTGCCTGGTCGGACCTCTCTTACACTGAAGCTTTCTTT.